This T cell receptor beta chain is drawn from a study of a mutant IDH1 vaccine in newly diagnosed glioma. Sample time point: baseline, week 1 (first vaccination visit). The treatment is: pre-vaccination baseline after standard-of-care therapy. Donor tumors were new WHO grade 3 or 4 IDH1-mutant, ATRX-lost astrocytomas. Assay: immunoSEQ multiplex PCR; the TCRdb copy retains only in-frame clones and omits some. The profile shows about 51,000 clones, 70% to 80% of them singletons. Germline CDR1 SEHNR, CDR2 FQNEAQ (reference sequence). The CDR3 has 14 amino acids. The V gene lost 4 bases and the J gene lost 5 bases, with 13 bases spanning the gap.

The source material was PBMCs, sampled from a glioma patient treated with radiotherapy, temozolomide or both. V and J are TRBV7-9 and TRBJ2-3; D gene unclear. The receptor comes from a woman aged 40 to 55 with glioma. CDR3 amino acids: CASSSPPGGDTQYF. CDR3 nucleotides: TGTGCCAGCAGCTCCCCCCCTGGCGGAGATACGCAGTATTTT.